The 26 T cell receptor beta chains below all came from one sample that was sequenced in a study of sequential checkpoint blockade in melanoma. The treatment: randomized to nivolumab then ipilimumab (arm A) or the reverse (arm B). Data came from immunoSEQ multiplex PCR; TCRdb stores just in-frame clones and leaves some out. The sample has some 20,000 clones, 80% to 85% seen once; the top ten hold roughly 30%. The sequencing used CD8+ T cells sorted from blood (inferred from file names), collected from a patient given nivolumab and ipilimumab in sequence. These receptors were taken from a human donor with melanoma.

The chain links TRBV9 to TRBJ1-3; a possible D gene is TRBD1 (5 bases). CDR1 is SGDLS and CDR2 is YYNGEE in the germline V gene. Trimming left V 4 bases short and J 9 bases short, with 11 bases between. The CDR3 runs to 12 residues. The CDR3 region is CASSTGGVTIYF. The CDR3 coding sequence is TGTGCCAGCAGCACCGGGGGGGTCACCATATATTTT.

The chain uses TRBV27 and TRBJ2-1, with 8 nucleotides matching TRBD1. V was pared by 5 bases and J by 12 bases, with 18 bases of the junction left unmatched. The CDR3 covers 16 residues. Germline V gives CDR1 MNHEY, CDR2 SMNVEV (reference sequence). CDR3 loop: CASSPLWTGTAAGQFF. For the CDR3, the DNA is TGTGCCAGCAGTCCCCTCTGGACAGGGACCGCGGCGGGGCAGTTCTTC.

The chain recombines TRBV28 with TRBJ2-7, with D possibly TRBD1 on 6 matching bases. The CDR3 is 14 residues long. The V end lost 3 bases, the J end lost 4 bases, and 13 bases lay between the germline ends. Germline lookup yields CDR1 MDHEN and CDR2 SYDVKM. The CDR3 region has the DNA TGTGCCAGCAGTTTCCTGGGACAACTTTACGAGCAGTACTTC. It is translated as CASSFLGQLYEQYF. Variable domain in full (rest from reference TRBV28 and TRBJ2-7): DVKVTQSSRYLVKRTGEKVFLECVQDMDHENMFWYRQDPGLGLRLIYFSYDVKMKEKGDIPEGYSVSREKKERFSLILESASTNQTSMYLCASSFLGQLYEQYFGPGTRLTVT.

This clone was picked up one time. The chain combines TRBV5-5 with TRBJ1-1; D gene uncertain. CDR3 length: 14 residues. V shed 0 bases and J shed 1 base, with 7 bases lying between them. Germline CDR1 reads SGHKS; CDR2 reads YYEKEE (reference sequence). The CDR3 DNA sequence: TGTGCCAGCAGCTTGGCTCGGGAGAACACTGAAGCTTTCTTT. This encodes CASSLARENTEAFF.

This clone is labeled medium-sized (0.01 to 0.1%). CDR3 amino acids: CAIGDRDSYEQYF. The CDR3 region has the DNA TGTGCCATCGGGGACCGGGACAGCTACGAGCAGTACTTC. V is TRBV10-3 and J is TRBJ2-7; 7 bases match TRBD1. The ends lost 8 bases at V and 3 bases at J; junction bases unmatched: 7. In germline, CDR1 is ENHRY, CDR2 SYGVKD. This CDR3 has 13 amino acids.

DNA for the CDR3: TGTGCCAGCACAGGGGGCCCTCGACCCTACGAGCAGTACTTC. It translates to CASTGGPRPYEQYF. The rearrangement uses TRBV2 and TRBJ2-5; 8 nucleotides match TRBD1. Near its end, the DNA agrees better with TRBJ2-7, so the J call may be wrong. The CDR3 loop spans 14 amino acids. CDR1 is SNHLY, CDR2 FYNNEI, per germline.

A single count supports this clone. The chain joins TRBV27 to TRBJ1-2, with D perhaps TRBD1 (5 bases). From germline, CDR1 is MNHEY and CDR2 SMNVEV (reference sequence). Trimming removed 0 bases from V and 8 bases from J, with 13 bases in between. CDR3 length: 14 amino acids. The CDR3 DNA sequence: TGTGCCAGCAGTTTATCGCCAGGGCTGAGAGGCTACACCTTC. Encoded protein: CASSLSPGLRGYTF.

The sample holds one count of this clone. The rearrangement links TRBV19 to TRBJ2-1, with D tentatively TRBD2 (5 bases). The V and J ends lost 6 bases and 5 bases respectively, with 11 bases between them. This CDR3 comprises 13 residues. Germline V gene lookup returns CDR1 LNHDA and CDR2 SQIVND (reference sequence). The CDR3: CASSPRRNNEQFF. The CDR3 DNA reads TGTGCCAGTAGCCCAAGGAGGAACAATGAGCAGTTCTTC.

V is TRBV5-6 and J is TRBJ2-2; D gene unclear. V lost 3 bases, J lost 7 bases, and 10 bases lay in between. The CDR3 sequence is 13 residues long. The germline CDR1 and CDR2 sequences are SGHDT and YYEEEE. CDR3 amino acids: CASSYSGGGELFF. CDR3 DNA sequence: TGTGCCAGCAGCTACTCGGGTGGCGGGGAGCTGTTTTTT.

The chain recombines TRBV5-6 with TRBJ1-5; D uncertain. The ends were cut back, 0 bases at V and 5 bases at J, with 6 bases in the middle. Germline assignment: CDR1 SGHDT and CDR2 YYEEEE. The CDR3 extends over 13 amino acids. The CDR3 loop is CASSLAGDQPQHF. Here the CDR3 DNA reads TGTGCCAGCAGCTTGGCAGGCGATCAGCCCCAGCATTTT.

CDR3 residues: CASTQAGTGPYNEQFF. The CDR3 DNA sequence: TGTGCCAGCACCCAAGCAGGGACAGGGCCGTACAATGAGCAGTTCTTC. The gene calls are TRBV7-2 and TRBJ2-1, with 9 nucleotides matching TRBD1. The CDR3 has 16 amino acids. Per germline, CDR1 SGHTA and CDR2 FQGNSA. J was trimmed by 4 bases and V by 7 bases; bases with no gene match: 11. The full variable domain, its missing parts supplied by reference TRBV7-2 and TRBJ2-1, is GAGVSQSPSNKVTEKGKDVELRCDPISGHTALYWYRQSLGQGLEFLIYFQGNSAPDKSGLPSDRFSAERTGGSVSTLTIQRTQQEDSAVYLCASTQAGTGPYNEQFFGPGTRLTVL.

The J gene is TRBJ1-1, the V gene TRBV11-2; D possibly corresponds to TRBD1 (6 bases). The V end was cut by 6 bases, the J end by 0 bases, with 17 bases between. Looked up from germline, CDR1 is SGHAT and CDR2 is FQNNGV. The CDR3 has 16 residues. The DNA for the CDR3 is TGTGCCAGCAGATCGGACAGAAGGGAGATGAACACTGAAGCTTTCTTT. Translated: CASRSDRREMNTEAFF.

A few counts support this clone. The V call is TRBV7-2, the J call TRBJ2-4; 10 positions match TRBD1. The CDR3 spans 13 residues. The junction had 2 bases not matched to a gene; V was cut back by 4 bases and J by 8 bases. CDR1 is SGHTA and CDR2 is FQGNSA in the germline V gene. The CDR3 loop reads CASSSDRGDIQYF. CDR3 nucleotide sequence: TGTGCCAGCAGCTCGGACAGGGGGGACATTCAGTACTTC.

This rearrangement joins TRBV7-6 to TRBJ2-7; D might be TRBD2 (6 bases). The CDR3 contains 16 residues. Germline CDR1 and CDR2: SGHVS and FNYEAQ. Trimming took 3 bases from V and 0 from J, leaving 15 bases between them. For the CDR3, the DNA is TGTGCCAGCAGCTTGGCACCGGAGGGAAGCTCCTACGAGCAGTACTTC. Its translation: CASSLAPEGSSYEQYF.

This sequence joins TRBV28 and TRBJ1-6; TRBD1 matches 7 bases. The junction had 5 bases not matched to a gene; V was cut back by 3 bases and J by 6 bases. This CDR3 spans 15 amino acids. Germline V gives CDR1 MDHEN, CDR2 SYDVKM. The CDR3 region is CASSFMGQSNSPLHF. CDR3 in DNA: TGTGCCAGCAGTTTTATGGGACAGAGTAATTCACCCCTCCACTTT.

The J gene is TRBJ2-7, the V gene TRBV4-1; TRBD1 matches 9 bases. Losses at the gene ends were 2 bases for V and 3 bases for J; bases not matched to a gene: 11. The length of the CDR3 is 17 residues. CDR1 and CDR2 (germline): MGHRA, YSYEKL. The CDR3 is CASSQRKEGQGFYEQYF. CDR3 nucleotide sequence: TGCGCCAGCAGCCAAAGAAAGGAAGGACAGGGGTTCTACGAGCAGTACTTC.

V and J are TRBV9 and TRBJ2-1, with TRBD2 identical over 7 bases. CDR3 length: 17 residues. V shed 0 bases, J shed 7 bases, and the junction held 13 bases outside the gene matches. The germline V gene encodes CDR1 SGDLS and CDR2 YYNGEE. Here the CDR3 reads CASSVGWGPGGRNEQFF. CDR3 DNA: TGTGCCAGCAGCGTAGGGTGGGGCCCGGGGGGACGAAATGAGCAGTTCTTC.

This rearrangement joins TRBV6-1 to TRBJ2-5; 10 nucleotides align to TRBD2. The CDR3 totals 14 residues. Germline values: CDR1 MNHNS, CDR2 SASEGT. V was pared by 6 bases and J by 5 bases, with 6 bases of the junction left unmatched. The CDR3 coding sequence is TGTGCCAGCAGGGCTAGCGGGGGAGGTGAGACCCAGTACTTC. Translating gives CASRASGGGETQYF.

On this clone: At one boundary the junction diverges from the germline segment, which might be a read error. The genes are TRBV7-9 and TRBJ2-2, with D uncertain. The CDR3 totals 8 residues. CDR1 SEHNR and CDR2 FQNEAQ come from the germline V gene (reference sequence). CDR3 DNA sequence: TGCGGCACCGGGGAGCTGTTTTTT. It specifies CGTGELFF.

A few counts support this clone. V is TRBV19 and J is TRBJ2-7; D might be TRBD1 (6 bases). The germline V gene encodes CDR1 LNHDA and CDR2 SQIVND (reference sequence). This CDR3 contains 13 residues. V lost 6 bases, J lost 2 bases, and 11 bases lay in between. CDR3 DNA: TGTGCCAGTAGCGACCGGGACACCTACGAGCAGTACTTC. It specifies CASSDRDTYEQYF.

The V and J genes are TRBV28 and TRBJ2-7; D is perhaps TRBD2 (6 bases). V was pared by 3 bases and J by 0 bases, with 18 bases between. The CDR3 is made up of 17 amino acids. CDR1 is MDHEN and CDR2 is SYDVKM in the germline V gene. CDR3 sequence reads: CASSFPGTGESSYEQYF. In DNA, the CDR3 is TGTGCCAGCAGTTTCCCAGGGACGGGGGAAAGCTCCTACGAGCAGTACTTC.

V and J are TRBV6-5 and TRBJ2-7; 7 nucleotides match TRBD1. Germline V gene sequence: CDR1 MNHEY, CDR2 SVGAGI. After removal of 2 bases from V and 1 base from J, the junction contained 2 bases not matched to a gene. This CDR3 spans 14 amino acids. The CDR3 DNA sequence: TGTGCCAGCAGTTACAGGGGGCGATCCTACGAGCAGTACTTC. Translation: CASSYRGRSYEQYF.

This chain links TRBV7-6 with TRBJ2-7; 7 positions agree with TRBD2. Germline values: CDR1 SGHVS, CDR2 FNYEAQ. The ends lost 5 bases at V and 3 bases at J; junction bases unmatched: 7. The CDR3 is made up of 14 amino acids. The CDR3 loop is CASSERAGFYEQYF. CDR3 DNA sequence: TGTGCCAGCAGCGAACGAGCGGGATTCTACGAGCAGTACTTC.

The rearrangement joins TRBV30 to TRBJ2-4, with TRBD1 matching 8 bases. CDR3 length: 17 amino acids. After removal of 3 bases from V and 3 bases from J, the junction contained 13 bases not matched to a gene. Germline CDR1 and CDR2: GTSNPN and SVGIG (reference sequence). CDR3 in DNA: TGTGCCTGGAGGGGTTTCGACAGGGGAAGGGGCAAAAACATTCAGTACTTC. Its translation is CAWRGFDRGRGKNIQYF.

The chain links TRBV27 to TRBJ2-2; perhaps TRBD2 as D (5 bases). Between the trimmed V and J ends, which lost 5 bases and 0 bases, there was a span of 10 bases. Germline V CDR1 and CDR2: MNHEY, SMNVEV (reference sequence). The CDR3 has 15 residues. CDR3 DNA sequence: TGTGCCAGCAGTCCGACTACCGCGAACACCGGGGAGCTGTTTTTT. Protein: CASSPTTANTGELFF.

The V call is TRBV19, the J call TRBJ2-7, with D tentatively TRBD1 (5 bases). Germline assignment: CDR1 LNHDA and CDR2 SQIVND (reference sequence). CDR3 length: 16 amino acids. Trimming took 6 bases from V and 0 from J, leaving 18 bases between them. For the CDR3, the DNA is TGTGCCAGTAGCCTCTCGAAGGGGCTATGCTCCTACGAGCAGTACTTC. Encoded protein: CASSLSKGLCSYEQYF.